This is a list of T cell receptor beta chains from one sample in a study of blood T cell repertoires in COVID-19. The data were produced by immunoSEQ multiplex PCR, yet TCRdb's version contains in-frame clones alone and is incomplete. The sample records just over 250,000 clones, roughly 86% being singletons. Source material: peripheral blood. Receptors originate from a woman between 45 and 65 years old with acute or convalescent COVID-19. Each CDR3 is given with its conserved first and last residue. Each record gives: V gene, J gene, CDR3 protein.

TRBV7-2	TRBJ1-5	CASSLFGGSRQPQHF
TRBV7-6	TRBJ1-4	CASSVTPGGLWGKLFF
TRBV30	TRBJ1-5	CAWSWGSGPQHF
TRBV19	TRBJ1-3	CASSRYDGVSGNTIYF
TRBV11-3	TRBJ1-1	CASSLGLENDTEAFF
TRBV4-1	TRBJ2-7	CASSQFQVSVYEQYF
TRBV29-1	TRBJ2-7	CSVTTSFTTGEQYF
TRBV6-1	TRBJ1-5	CASSEVGRQPQHF
TRBV18	TRBJ2-5	CASSPQRVASPETQYF
TRBV6-4	TRBJ2-7	CASSVEAGGPYEQYF
TRBV5-1	TRBJ1-5	CASSLRGNQPQHF
TRBV6-1	TRBJ2-1	CASSEGRKQFF
TRBV18	TRBJ2-3	CASSPPGTGATDTQYF
TRBV10-3	TRBJ2-1	CAISESGYAGTSYNEQFF
TRBV7-9	TRBJ1-3	CASSLTTGAGNTIYF
TRBV15	TRBJ2-3	CATSTVAGGTTDTQYF
TRBV28	TRBJ2-1	CASRAPTPGFREGYGEQFF